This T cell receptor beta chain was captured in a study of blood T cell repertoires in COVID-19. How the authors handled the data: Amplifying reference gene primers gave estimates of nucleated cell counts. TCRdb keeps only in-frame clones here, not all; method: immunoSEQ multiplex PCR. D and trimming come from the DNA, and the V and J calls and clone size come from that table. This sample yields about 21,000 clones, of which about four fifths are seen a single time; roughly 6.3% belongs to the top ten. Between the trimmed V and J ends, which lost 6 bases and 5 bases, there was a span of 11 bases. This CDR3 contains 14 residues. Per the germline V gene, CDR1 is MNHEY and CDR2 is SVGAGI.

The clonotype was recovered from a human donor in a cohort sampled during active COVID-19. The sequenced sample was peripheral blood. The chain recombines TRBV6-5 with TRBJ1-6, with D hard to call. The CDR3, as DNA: TGTGCCAGCAGGACCCCGCGGGATAATTCACCCCTCCACTTT. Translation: CASRTPRDNSPLHF.